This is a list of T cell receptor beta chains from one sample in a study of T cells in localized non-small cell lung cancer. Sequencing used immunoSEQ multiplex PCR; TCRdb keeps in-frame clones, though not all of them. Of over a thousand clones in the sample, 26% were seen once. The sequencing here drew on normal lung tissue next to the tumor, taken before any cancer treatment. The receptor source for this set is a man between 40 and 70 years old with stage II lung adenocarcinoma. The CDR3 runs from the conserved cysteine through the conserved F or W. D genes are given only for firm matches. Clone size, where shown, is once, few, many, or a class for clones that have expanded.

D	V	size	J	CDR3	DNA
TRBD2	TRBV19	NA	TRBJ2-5	CASSMAGGGGETQYF	TGTGCCAGTAGTATGGCGGGGGGAGGAGGAGAGACCCAGTACTTC
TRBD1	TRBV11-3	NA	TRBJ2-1	CASSLWTGVDNEQFF	TGTGCCAGCAGCCTTTGGACAGGGGTTGACAATGAGCAGTTCTTC
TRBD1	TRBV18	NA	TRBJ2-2	CASSPEQGVTGELFF	TGTGCCAGCTCACCAGAGCAGGGGGTCACCGGGGAGCTGTTTTTT
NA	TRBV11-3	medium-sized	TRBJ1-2	CASSSSTEDYGYTF	TGTGCCAGCAGCTCTAGCACGGAAGACTATGGCTACACCTTC
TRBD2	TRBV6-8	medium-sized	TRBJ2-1	CASSYGAAGDNEQFF	TGTGCCAGCAGTTATGGGGCAGCGGGGGACAATGAGCAGTTCTTC
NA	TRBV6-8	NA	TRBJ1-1	CASSSGGPNTEAFF	TGTGCCAGCAGCTCGGGGGGCCCGAACACTGAAGCTTTCTTT
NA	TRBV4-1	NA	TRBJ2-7	CASSHLSEAYEQYF	TGCGCCAGCAGCCATCTCTCCGAGGCCTACGAGCAGTACTTC
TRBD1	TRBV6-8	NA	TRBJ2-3	CASSYPSPVTGGTDTQYF	TGTGCCAGCAGTTACCCCTCCCCTGTGACAGGGGGCACAGATACGCAGTATTTT
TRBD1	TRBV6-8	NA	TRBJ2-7	CASLKPGGRTYEQYF	TGTGCCAGCTTGAAGCCAGGGGGCCGAACCTACGAGCAGTACTTC
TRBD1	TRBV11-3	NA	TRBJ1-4	CASTRTGAVEKLFF	TGTGCCAGCACCCGGACAGGGGCGGTTGAAAAACTGTTTTTT
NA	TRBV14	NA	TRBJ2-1	CASSLGQGRSYNEQFF	TGTGCCAGCAGCCTCGGGCAGGGCAGGTCCTACAATGAGCAGTTCTTC
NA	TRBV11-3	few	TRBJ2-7	CASSLGQGLREQYF	TGTGCCAGCAGCTTAGGGCAGGGGCTAAGGGAGCAGTACTTC
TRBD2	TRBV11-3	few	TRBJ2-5	CASSLLGAGGPETQYF	TGTGCCAGCAGCTTGCTAGGCGCGGGGGGGCCGGAGACCCAGTACTTC
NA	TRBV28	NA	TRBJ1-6	CASVGGGSPLHF	TGTGCCAGCGTCGGGGGAGGCTCACCCCTCCACTTT
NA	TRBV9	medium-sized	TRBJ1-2	CASSPDKNYGYTF	TGTGCCAGCAGCCCCGACAAGAACTATGGCTACACCTTC
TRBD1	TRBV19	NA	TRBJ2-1	CASSGTGTGGGYNEQFF	TGTGCCAGTAGTGGAACCGGGACAGGAGGAGGTTACAATGAGCAGTTCTTC
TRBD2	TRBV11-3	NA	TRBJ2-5	CASSFSGGALETQYF	TGTGCCAGCAGCTTTAGCGGGGGGGCGTTAGAAACCCAGTACTTC
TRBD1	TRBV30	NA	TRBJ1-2	CAWSFGTGAGYTF	TGTGCCTGGAGTTTCGGGACAGGGGCTGGCTACACCTTC
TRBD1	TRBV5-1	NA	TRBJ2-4	CASSPSGTGGDIQYF	TGCGCCAGCAGCCCTTCCGGGACAGGGGGAGACATTCAGTACTTC
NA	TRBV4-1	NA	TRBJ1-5	CASSRVLGSNQPQHF	TGCGCCAGCAGCCGGGTTCTAGGGAGCAATCAGCCCCAGCATTTT
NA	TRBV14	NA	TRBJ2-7	CASSLFPPSSHSYEQYF	TGTGCCAGCAGCCTCTTTCCGCCCAGCAGCCACTCCTACGAGCAGTACTTC
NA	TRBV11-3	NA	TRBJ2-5	CASSQTGGRLYQETQYF	TGTGCCAGCAGTCAGACCGGGGGTAGACTATATCAAGAGACCCAGTACTTC
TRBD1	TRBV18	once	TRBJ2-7	CASSPSPGQAYEQYF	TGTGCCAGCTCACCGTCACCGGGACAGGCCTACGAGCAGTACTTC
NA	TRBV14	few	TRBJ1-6	CASSDTGWNSPLHF	TGTGCCAGCAGCGATACAGGGTGGAATTCACCCCTCCACTTT
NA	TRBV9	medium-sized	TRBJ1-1	CASSVVGQPNTEAFF	TGTGCCAGCAGCGTAGTCGGGCAGCCGAACACTGAAGCTTTCTTT
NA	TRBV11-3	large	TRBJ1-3	CASSLDLGGGSGNTIYF	TGTGCCAGCAGCTTAGATCTAGGAGGAGGATCTGGAAACACCATATATTTT
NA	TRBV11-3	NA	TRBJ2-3	CASSLESDSTDTQYF	TGTGCCAGCAGCTTGGAGAGCGATAGCACAGATACGCAGTATTTT
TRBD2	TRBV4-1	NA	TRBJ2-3	CASSQDKRGGADTQYF	TGCGCCAGCAGCCAAGATAAGCGGGGGGGCGCAGATACGCAGTATTTT
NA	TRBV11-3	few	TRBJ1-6	CASSLDRSNNSPLHF	TGTGCCAGCAGCTTAGACAGAAGTAATAATTCACCCCTCCACTTT
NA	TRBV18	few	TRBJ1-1	CASSYAGDTEAFF	TGTGCCAGCTCGTACGCAGGGGACACTGAAGCTTTCTTT
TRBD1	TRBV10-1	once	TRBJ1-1	CAGQVNTEAFF	TGCGCCGGACAGGTGAACACTGAAGCTTTCTTT
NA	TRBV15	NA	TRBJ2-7	CVTSRGDTDYEQYF	TGTGTCACCAGCAGAGGGGACACCGACTACGAGCAGTACTTC
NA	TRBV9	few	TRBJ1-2	CASTPPRGGKSSYGYTF	TGTGCCAGCACTCCCCCTCGGGGGGGGAAGAGCTCCTATGGCTACACCTTC
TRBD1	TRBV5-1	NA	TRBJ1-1	CASSLVGWRDSPTEAFF	TGCGCCAGCAGCTTGGTGGGTTGGAGGGACAGCCCCACTGAAGCTTTCTTT
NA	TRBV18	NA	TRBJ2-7	CASSPTGSYEQYF	TGTGCCAGCTCACCAACGGGGTCCTACGAGCAGTATTTC
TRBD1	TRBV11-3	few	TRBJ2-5	CASRPGTGGQETQYF	TGTGCCAGCAGACCCGGGACAGGGGGCCAAGAGACCCAGTACTTC
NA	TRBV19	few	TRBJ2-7	CASSIDAGGHYEQYF	TGTGCCAGTAGTATAGATGCCGGGGGACATTACGAGCAGTACTTC
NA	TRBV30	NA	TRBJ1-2	CAWSVGGAENYGYTF	TGTGCCTGGAGTGTTGGTGGGGCGGAGAACTATGGCTACACCTTC
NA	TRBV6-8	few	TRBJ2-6	CASSYRPDGSGANVLTF	TGTGCCAGCAGTTACCGGCCAGACGGCTCTGGGGCCAACGTCCTGACTTTC
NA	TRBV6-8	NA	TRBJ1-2	CASSYDGTPNYGYTF	TGTGCCAGCAGTTATGACGGCACCCCCAACTATGGCTACACCTTC
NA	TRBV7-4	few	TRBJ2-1	CASSVSRAAQNNEQFF	TGTGCCAGCAGCGTAAGTAGGGCAGCACAAAACAATGAGCAGTTCTTC
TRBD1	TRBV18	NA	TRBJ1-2	CASSHGQGSGYTF	TGTGCCAGCTCCCACGGACAGGGGTCTGGCTACACCTTC
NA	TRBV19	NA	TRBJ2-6	CASSISGTRGPSGANVLTF	TGTGCCAGTAGTATATCGGGGACCAGGGGCCCATCTGGGGCCAACGTCCTGACTTTC
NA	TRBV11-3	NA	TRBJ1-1	CASSLEGAMGVSEAFF	TGTGCCAGCAGCTTAGAAGGGGCGATGGGGGTATCTGAAGCTTTCTTT
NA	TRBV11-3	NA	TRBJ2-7	CASSWGPGGGGYEQYF	TGTGCCAGCAGCTGGGGGCCGGGCGGGGGCGGCTACGAGCAGTACTTC
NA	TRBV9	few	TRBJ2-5	CASSVAGSAHQETQYF	TGTGCCAGCAGCGTAGCTGGGAGCGCCCACCAAGAGACCCAGTACTTC
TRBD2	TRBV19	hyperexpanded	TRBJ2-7	CASSLGTSGHEQYF	TGTGCCAGTAGCCTAGGGACTAGCGGACACGAGCAGTACTTC
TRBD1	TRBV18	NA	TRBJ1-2	CASSRQGADGYTF	TGTGCCAGCTCTCGACAGGGGGCGGATGGCTACACCTTC
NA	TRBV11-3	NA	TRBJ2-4	CASSLRELAKNIQYF	TGTGCCAGCAGCTTGAGAGAGCTAGCCAAAAACATTCAGTACTTC
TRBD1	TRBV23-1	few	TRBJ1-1	CASSHYRDRAAFF	TGCGCCAGCAGCCACTACCGGGACAGGGCAGCTTTCTTT
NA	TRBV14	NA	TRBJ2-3	CASSRETTDTQYF	TGTGCCAGCAGCCGGGAAACTACAGATACGCAGTATTTT
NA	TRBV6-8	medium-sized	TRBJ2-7	CASSYSFTKPYEQYF	TGTGCCAGCAGTTACTCCTTCACAAAACCCTACGAGCAGTACTTC
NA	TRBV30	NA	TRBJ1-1	CAWSKVLGDTEAFF	TGTGCCTGGAGTAAGGTTCTGGGGGACACTGAAGCTTTCTTT
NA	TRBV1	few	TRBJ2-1	CASSHLGLAGARSGYNEQFF	TGCGCCAGCAGCCACTTGGGACTAGCGGGGGCTAGGAGCGGATACAATGAGCAGTTCTTC